These 32 T cell receptor beta chains came from one sample sequenced in a study of CD8 T cells in ankylosing spondylitis. TCRdb used MiXCR to reprocess the 5' RACE reads, holding one entry per CDR3 protein. The table has more than 95,000 distinct CDR3 sequences, about 8.6% seen once. Sequenced sample: blood, either unsorted or a sorted T cell fraction (not recorded which). These receptors were obtained from a male donor with ankylosing spondylitis or in good health (not recorded which).

This clonotype was detected many times. The chain employs TRBV20-1 and TRBJ2-3, with D possibly being TRBD1 (5 bases). V was trimmed by 5 bases and J by 8 bases, leaving 32 bases between them. The CDR3 consists of 18 residues. Per germline, CDR1 DFQATT and CDR2 SNEGSKA (reference sequence). The CDR3 DNA follows: TGCAGTGCTTATTGGGAAAAGGGGCAGGGTGGTAATCGGCTTACGCAGTATTTT. Its translation: CSAYWEKGQGGNRLTQYF.

This clonotype occurred many times. The chain recombines TRBV20-1 with TRBJ1-6; 7 bases are shared with TRBD1. The V gene end was trimmed by 1 base and the J gene end by 8 bases; junction bases not matched to a gene: 2. The CDR3 covers 13 residues. CDR1 and CDR2 (germline): DFQATT, SNEGSKA (reference sequence). CDR3 in amino acids: CSARAGGDSPLHF. The CDR3 DNA reads as TGCAGTGCTAGAGCAGGGGGAGATTCACCCCTCCACTTT.

This clonotype has at least ten counts. The chain joins TRBV3-1 to TRBJ2-1; 13 positions agree with TRBD2. The CDR3 is 15 residues long. CDR1 is LGHDT, CDR2 YNNKEL, per germline (reference sequence). Trimming cost V 3 bases and J 7 bases; bases outside gene matches: 3. The CDR3 sequence: CASSHGTSGINEQFF. CDR3 bases: TGTGCCAGCAGCCACGGGACTAGCGGGATTAATGAGCAGTTCTTC.

This clonotype came up many times. This chain joins TRBV6-1 and TRBJ2-3, with TRBD2 matching over 7 bases. CDR1 is MNHNS and CDR2 is SASEGT in the germline V gene. The CDR3 runs 16 residues. The V segment lost 1 base and the J segment 1 base; nucleotides outside the gene matches: 5. The CDR3 sequence: CASSEGGGLGTDTQYF. The CDR3 DNA is TGTGCCAGCAGTGAAGGGGGGGGTCTTGGCACAGATACGCAGTATTTT.

This rearrangement joins TRBV7-2 to TRBJ2-2; TRBD2 aligns across 8 bases. The CDR3 consists of 16 residues. V shed 0 bases, J shed 2 bases, and the junction held 2 bases outside the gene matches. The germline V gene encodes CDR1 SGHTA and CDR2 FQGNSA. The CDR3 region has the DNA TGTGCCAGCAGCTTAGCTACTAGCGGAAACACCGGGGAGCTGTTTTTT. Translated: CASSLATSGNTGELFF.

This clonotype occurred many times. The gene calls are TRBV6-2 or TRBV6-3 and TRBJ2-7; tentatively, D is TRBD2 (6 bases). CDR1 and CDR2 from the germline V gene are MNHEY and SVGEGT. The CDR3 runs to 13 residues. The V and J ends lost 3 bases and 2 bases respectively, with 8 bases between them. CDR3: CASSYAGPYEQYF. CDR3 nucleotides: TGTGCCAGCAGTTATGCGGGACCCTACGAGCAGTACTTC.

This clonotype was detected ten times or more. The chain links TRBV21-1 to TRBJ2-2; the table's D call of TRBD1 was not tested on the DNA. TRBV21-1 constitutes a pseudogene. The CDR3 length is 16 residues. CDR3 nucleotides: TGTGCCAGCAGTTCGAATCGGCGGGGGTTCACCGGGGAGCTGTTTTTT. It encodes CASSSNRRGFTGELFF.

This clonotype was detected many times. The rearrangement joins TRBV21-1 to TRBJ1-2. TRBV21-1 is annotated as a pseudogene. This CDR3 comprises 12 residues. DNA for the CDR3: TGTGCCACCAAAGCGGATGACTATGGCTACACCTTC. Its translation is CATKADDYGYTF.

This clonotype has only a few counts. The chain uses TRBV12-3 or TRBV12-4 and TRBJ2-7; 9 positions match TRBD1. CDR3 length: 15 amino acids. Trimming cost V 6 bases and J 1 base; bases outside gene matches: 7. CDR3 protein: CASSAGQGWSYEQYF. The CDR3 DNA follows: TGTGCCAGCAGCGCCGGACAGGGGTGGTCCTACGAGCAGTACTTC.

The chain uses TRBV29-1 and TRBJ2-2; TRBD1 agrees at 7 bases. CDR3 length equals 13 residues. Trimming cost V 6 bases and J 7 bases; bases outside gene matches: 8. The germline V gene encodes CDR1 SQVTM and CDR2 ANQGSEA. The CDR3 DNA reads as TGCAGCGTCGCCCCCAGGGGGATCGGGGAGCTGTTTTTT. It specifies CSVAPRGIGELFF.

There are many counts of this clonotype. The CDR3 region is CASSERQGSDTGELFF. CDR3 bases: TGTGCCAGCAGTGAACGACAGGGGTCCGACACCGGGGAGCTGTTTTTT. This sequence joins TRBV12-3 or TRBV12-4 and TRBJ2-2; 8 nucleotides line up with TRBD1. V gave up 5 bases and J gave up 3 bases; unmatched junction bases: 8. The CDR3 runs to 16 residues.

As for this clonotype: The junction shows a germline mismatch at one end, possibly a read error. The rearrangement joins TRBV12-3 or TRBV12-4 to TRBJ2-3; tentatively, D is TRBD1 or TRBD2 (5 bases each). This CDR3 comprises 16 residues. The CDR3: CASSPGLAEDTGTQYF. CDR3 sequence (DNA): TGCGCCAGCAGTCCTGGACTGGCTGAGGATACAGGTACGCAGTATTTT.

Ten or more counts support this clonotype. CDR3 loop: CASRSQTAGYGYTF. CDR3 nucleotides: TGTGCCAGCAGATCACAGACAGCCGGCTATGGCTACACCTTC. The chain uses TRBV27 and TRBJ1-2; TRBD1 is a possible D gene (5 bases). V lost 6 bases and J lost 4, with 15 bases in between. There are 14 residues in the CDR3. CDR1 MNHEY and CDR2 SMNVEV come from the germline V gene (reference sequence).

This clonotype was detected many times. The gene calls are TRBV20-1 and TRBJ2-5, with TRBD1 identical over 9 bases. The CDR3 extends over 15 amino acids. V trimming: 3 bases; J trimming: 4 bases; junction bases outside the gene matches: 9. The germline gives CDR1 DFQATT, CDR2 SNEGSKA (reference sequence). The CDR3 region has the DNA TGCAGTGCTAGTGCACCGGGACAGGGAATAGAGACCCAGTACTTC. This codes for CSASAPGQGIETQYF.

This clonotype was recorded many times. This sequence joins TRBV10-3 and TRBJ2-1, with D possibly TRBD1 on 5 matching bases. Germline V gene lookup returns CDR1 ENHRY and CDR2 SYGVKD. This CDR3 spans 16 amino acids. The V end was cut by 0 bases, the J end by 5 bases, with 14 bases between. CDR3 residues: CAISESWQGDHNEQFF. The CDR3 DNA reads as TGTGCCATCAGTGAGTCGTGGCAGGGCGACCACAATGAGCAGTTCTTC.

This clonotype appeared many times. J is TRBJ1-6 and V is TRBV7-2; a weak D match, TRBD1 (5 bases). Germline CDR1 reads SGHTA; CDR2 reads FQGNSA. Trimming stripped 1 base from V and 7 bases from J, with 14 bases between. The CDR3 spans 16 residues. CDR3 protein: CASSLDGPRGNSPLHF. DNA for the CDR3: TGTGCCAGCAGCTTAGACGGACCCCGGGGGAATTCACCCCTCCACTTT.

This sequence joins TRBV30 and TRBJ2-7, with D unclear. CDR1 is GTSNPN and CDR2 is SVGIG in the germline V gene (reference sequence). V lost 0 bases and J lost 4, with 16 bases in between. The CDR3 has 15 residues. Written as DNA, the CDR3 is TGTGCCTGGAGTGTAGGCAGCCAAACTATTTACGAGCAGTACTTC. Protein: CAWSVGSQTIYEQYF.

The chain uses TRBV13 and TRBJ1-2; D remains unclear. Germline V gives CDR1 PRHDT, CDR2 FYEKMQ (reference sequence). CDR3 length: 12 amino acids. The V end was cut by 3 bases, the J end by 8 bases, with 10 bases between. The CDR3 sequence: CASSFSGEGYTF. In DNA form, the CDR3 reads TGTGCCAGCAGCTTTAGTGGGGAAGGCTACACCTTC.

There are many counts of this clonotype. The chain recombines TRBV27 with TRBJ1-2; possible D gene TRBD1, 5 bases. The ends were cut back, 3 bases at V and 4 bases at J, with 9 bases in the middle. CDR1 is MNHEY and CDR2 is SMNVEV in the germline V gene (reference sequence). The CDR3 has 13 residues. The CDR3 sequence is CASSFRRGYGYTF. Here the CDR3 DNA reads TGTGCCAGCAGTTTTCGAAGGGGCTATGGCTACACCTTC.

This clonotype showed up many times. V usage is TRBV5-4 and J usage is TRBJ2-4; D possibly corresponds to TRBD1 (5 bases). The V gene's germline CDR1 is SGHNT and CDR2 YYREEE (reference sequence). Trimming took off 1 base at V and 5 bases at J, with 10 bases between the two ends. The CDR3 contains 14 residues. The CDR3 DNA reads TGTGCCAGCAGCTTGCTAAGGGGTGAAAACATTCAGTACTTC. Protein sequence: CASSLLRGENIQYF.

At least ten counts were recorded for this clonotype. The rearrangement links TRBV11-2 to TRBJ1-2; D is possibly TRBD1 (6 bases). V lost 2 bases, J lost 4 bases, and 8 bases lay in between. Per germline, CDR1 SGHAT and CDR2 FQNNGV. This CDR3 is built from 13 residues. CDR3 nucleotides: TGTGCCAGCAGCTTATCGACAGGCTATGGCTACACCTTC. This sequence encodes CASSLSTGYGYTF.

This clonotype was seen at least ten times. J is TRBJ2-3 and V is TRBV28; tentatively, D is TRBD1 (5 bases). The germline V gene has CDR1 MDHEN and CDR2 SYDVKM. The CDR3 contains 12 residues. V lost 8 bases and J 4 bases, leaving 10 bases between the germline ends. This chain's CDR3 is CASGKGPDTQYF. DNA of the CDR3: TGTGCCAGCGGTAAGGGGCCAGATACGCAGTATTTT.

This clonotype has at least ten counts. The J gene is TRBJ1-4, the V gene TRBV14; D is unresolved. This CDR3 contains 16 residues. V was cut by 2 bases and J by 6 bases, with 16 bases left in between. Germline CDR1 reads SGHDN; CDR2 reads FVKESK. The CDR3 sequence is CASSQRFRAQHEKLFF. The CDR3 nucleotides read TGTGCCAGCAGCCAAAGGTTCCGGGCCCAACATGAAAAACTGTTTTTT.

This clonotype was observed many times. The chain uses TRBV4-1 and TRBJ1-4, with D maybe TRBD1 (6 bases). The CDR3 is made up of 21 amino acids. Trimming stripped 0 bases from V and 0 bases from J, with 23 bases between. Germline-derived CDR1 and CDR2 are MGHRA and YSYEKL. Here the CDR3 reads CASSQDAVLGGRLSTNEKLFF. The CDR3 DNA reads TGCGCCAGCAGCCAAGACGCGGTTTTGGGGGGGCGCTTGTCAACTAATGAAAAACTGTTTTTT.

This clonotype was seen at least ten times. The V gene is TRBV20-1, the J gene TRBJ2-1; a possible D gene is TRBD2 (7 bases). Per germline, CDR1 DFQATT and CDR2 SNEGSKA (reference sequence). This CDR3 is built from 17 residues. Trimming took 0 bases from V and 2 from J, leaving 17 bases between them. CDR3 sequence: CSARDLEGGGPYNEQFF. The CDR3, as DNA: TGCAGTGCTAGAGATCTAGAAGGGGGGGGGCCCTACAATGAGCAGTTCTTC.

This clonotype was counted ten times or more. The chain joins TRBV5-1 to TRBJ2-1; maybe TRBD2 (6 bases). The CDR3 consists of 12 residues. CDR1 is SGHRS, CDR2 YFSETQ, per germline. V shed 5 bases and J shed 5 bases, with 8 bases lying between them. CDR3 amino acids: CASRGGNNEQFF. Written as DNA, the CDR3 is TGCGCCAGCAGAGGCGGGAACAATGAGCAGTTCTTC.

The sample holds many counts of this clonotype. The chain joins TRBV4-1 to TRBJ1-5; TRBD1 is a possible D gene (5 bases). V was trimmed by 6 bases and J by 1 base, leaving 13 bases between them. The germline V gene encodes CDR1 MGHRA and CDR2 YSYEKL. This CDR3 is 15 amino acids long. The CDR3 bases are TGCGCCAGCAGGCCCAGGGATCCAAGCAATCAGCCCCAGCATTTT. As protein: CASRPRDPSNQPQHF.

The sample holds many counts of this clonotype. V gene TRBV29-1 combines with J gene TRBJ1-5, with a possible D match to TRBD1 (6 bases). Trimming left V 7 bases short and J 4 bases short, with 11 bases between. In germline, CDR1 is SQVTM, CDR2 ANQGSEA. This CDR3 contains 12 residues. In nucleotides, the CDR3 is TGCAGCGGCAAAACAGGGAATCAGCCCCAGCATTTT. Protein product: CSGKTGNQPQHF.

This clonotype turned up a few times. V and J are TRBV12-3 or TRBV12-4 and TRBJ2-5; D possibly uses TRBD1 or TRBD2 (6 bases each). Between the trimmed V and J ends, which lost 7 bases and 0 bases, there was a span of 24 bases. The CDR3 is made up of 18 amino acids. This CDR3 is CASMVQGPRGVYQETQYF. CDR3 DNA: TGTGCCAGCATGGTCCAGGGGCCGAGGGGGGTTTACCAAGAGACCCAGTACTTC.

The table lists this clonotype with many counts. CDR3 loop: CASSSRDQVNYGYTF. The DNA of the CDR3 is TGTGCCAGCAGCTCAAGGGACCAAGTCAACTATGGCTACACCTTC. This chain joins TRBV7-9 and TRBJ1-2; weak D call: TRBD1 (5 bases). Germline CDR1 is SEHNR and CDR2 is FQNEAQ (reference sequence). V gave up 4 bases and J gave up 2 bases, with 14 bases separating them. The CDR3 spans 15 residues.

This clonotype was picked up many times. This rearrangement joins TRBV12-3 or TRBV12-4 to TRBJ2-7; TRBD2 matches at 12 bases. V dropped 5 bases and J dropped 4; count of bases not matched to a gene: 6. The CDR3 covers 15 residues. CDR3: CASSKRLAGEYEQYF. DNA of the CDR3: TGTGCCAGCAGTAAAAGACTAGCGGGAGAATACGAGCAGTACTTC.

This sequence joins TRBV7-2 and TRBJ1-2, with a tentative D call TRBD1 (6 bases). V was shortened by 6 bases and J by 8 bases, with 22 bases between the two germline ends. In germline, CDR1 is SGHTA, CDR2 FQGNSA. There are 15 residues in the CDR3. The CDR3 spells CASSFTGTSFGGYTF. The CDR3 DNA reads as TGTGCCAGCAGTTTTACCGGGACATCCTTTGGGGGCTACACCTTC.